Listed here are 10 T cell receptor beta chains from one sample, sequenced in a study of blood T cell repertoires in COVID-19. The repertoire was sequenced with immunoSEQ multiplex PCR; TCRdb's copy has only in-frame clones and lacks some. The table shows 50,000 or so clones, with approximately 80% occurring only once. Sequencing used peripheral blood. The receptors were sampled from a woman aged 60-75 years with acute or convalescent COVID-19.

The chain has TRBV5-1 and TRBJ1-3; D ambiguous. V was shortened by 4 bases and J by 0 bases, with 14 bases between the two germline ends. Germline V CDR1 and CDR2: SGHRS, YFSETQ. CDR3 length: 16 residues. The CDR3 nucleotides read TGCGCCAGCAGCCCCACGGCGGCACTCTCTGGAAACACCATATATTTT. As protein: CASSPTAALSGNTIYF.

The chain joins TRBV5-6 to TRBJ2-4, with 7 nucleotides matching TRBD1. Unmatched junction bases numbered 4, after V lost 3 bases and J lost 4 bases. Germline CDR1 and CDR2: SGHDT and YYEEEE. The CDR3 spans 14 residues. The CDR3 nucleotides are TGTGCCAGCAGCTGGACGGGACAGAAAAACATTCAGTACTTC. It is translated as CASSWTGQKNIQYF.

This sequence joins TRBV3-1 (or the pseudogene TRBV3-2) and TRBJ1-1; TRBD1 might be the D (6 bases). Germline CDR1 LGHDT, CDR2 YNNKEL (reference sequence). Trimming took off 4 bases at V and 1 base at J, with 13 bases between the two ends. This CDR3 comprises 15 residues. The CDR3 region is CASSPTAGENTEAFF. The CDR3 DNA reads as TGTGCCAGCAGCCCCACAGCAGGGGAGAACACTGAAGCTTTCTTT.

This clone has only one observation. This rearrangement joins TRBV19 to TRBJ1-4; TRBD1 aligns across 8 bases. V was clipped by 7 bases and J by 5 bases; unmatched bases: 6. CDR1 and CDR2 from the germline V gene are LNHDA and SQIVND (reference sequence). This CDR3 has 14 amino acids. As DNA, the CDR3 is TGTGCCAGTAAAGATCGGACAGGGAATGAAAAACTGTTTTTT. This gives the protein CASKDRTGNEKLFF.

CDR3 sequence: CASTLRGLNEQYF. CDR3 bases: TGTGCCAGCACGCTGAGGGGGCTGAACGAGCAGTACTTC. The V call is TRBV7-9, the J call TRBJ2-7; 7 bases match TRBD1. CDR1 SEHNR and CDR2 FQNEAQ come from the germline V gene (reference sequence). The CDR3 has 13 residues. Trimming cost V 7 bases and J 5 bases; bases outside gene matches: 8.

This chain joins TRBV5-1 and TRBJ2-1; a weak D match, TRBD2 (6 bases). This CDR3 comprises 15 residues. Germline assignment: CDR1 SGHRS and CDR2 YFSETQ. Deletions cut 0 bases from V and 3 bases from J, with 10 bases between. CDR3 sequence reads: CASSLDMGGYNEQFF. Here the CDR3 DNA reads TGCGCCAGCAGCTTGGACATGGGGGGCTACAATGAGCAGTTCTTC.

V and J are TRBV29-1 and TRBJ1-2; unclear D gene. V lost 3 bases, J lost 7 bases, and 12 bases lay in between. CDR1 is SQVTM and CDR2 is ANQGSEA in the germline V gene. The CDR3 runs 12 residues. CDR3 nucleotide sequence: TGCAGCGTTGAGTTATTGGGAGTTGGCTACACCTTC. Translating it yields CSVELLGVGYTF.

The chain joins TRBV4-2 to TRBJ1-6; a weak D match, TRBD1 (5 bases). Germline V gene lookup returns CDR1 LGHNA and CDR2 YNFKEQ. V was shortened by 0 bases and J by 7 bases, with 10 bases between the two germline ends. The CDR3 loop spans 15 amino acids. The CDR3 nucleotides read TGTGCCAGCAGCCAAGATTCCCCAGGGAATTCACCCCTCCACTTT. Protein product: CASSQDSPGNSPLHF.

This clone was picked up a small number of times. The chain employs TRBV29-1 and TRBJ1-1, with D perhaps TRBD1 (5 bases). Germline CDR1 SQVTM, CDR2 ANQGSEA. There are 13 residues in the CDR3. Trimming stripped 4 bases from V and 5 bases from J, with 14 bases between. The CDR3 DNA reads TGCAGCGTTGTGGACTACGGGGGGACTGAAGCTTTCTTT. It translates to CSVVDYGGTEAFF.

The chain links TRBV9 to TRBJ1-5; TRBD1 aligns across 7 bases. CDR1 is SGDLS, CDR2 YYNGEE, per germline. The CDR3 sequence is 15 residues long. V shed 4 bases and J 1 base; nucleotides not matched to a gene: 5. The CDR3 protein is CASSLTDRSNQPQHF. The CDR3 DNA is TGTGCCAGCAGCTTAACGGACAGGAGCAATCAGCCCCAGCATTTT.